The rows below give T cell receptor beta chains drawn from one sample of a study of T cell clonotyping in hematopoietic cell transplantation. The protocol was immunoSEQ multiplex PCR, while the TCRdb copy is restricted to in-frame clones and leaves out a portion. The table includes roughly 50,000 clones, 85% to 90% detected once. Material: peripheral blood mononuclear cells, obtained before stem cell transplant. These receptors came from a man between 60 and 75 years old with biphenotypic leukemia. Some clones in this sample may be carry-over from other donors' samples. Each CDR3 is given with its conserved first and last residue.

V,J,CDR3
TRBV5-1,TRBJ1-5,CASSPGPPYNQPQHF
TRBV27,TRBJ2-2,CASSLLTDNTGELFF
TRBV28,TRBJ1-1,CASNTGMTEAFF
TRBV4-3,TRBJ1-2,CASSWTGLGYGYTF
TRBV6-1,TRBJ2-7,CASSGTSGPWEQYF
TRBV6-5,TRBJ2-3,CASSRLAGTDTQYF
TRBV14,TRBJ1-5,CASSHRQALGQPQHF
TRBV7-3,TRBJ1-2,CASSVGVDYDSYTF
TRBV4-1,TRBJ2-1,CASSQADRSYNEQFF
TRBV4-2,TRBJ2-7,CASSQDRGGSYEQYF
TRBV5-1,TRBJ1-2,CASSLDRDRLLDGYTF
TRBV7-9,TRBJ1-1,CASSWTANTEAFF
TRBV21-1,TRBJ1-5,CASSIPLSTVMYSNQPQHF
TRBV15,TRBJ2-7,CATSRGPSRGVDAYEQYF
TRBV19,TRBJ2-1,CASSKGRANEQFF
TRBV19,TRBJ2-3,CASSTPPGTSGITDTQYF
TRBV29-1,TRBJ1-1,CSVGGTGRRFTEAFF
TRBV5-4,TRBJ2-1,CASSKESRQDNEQFF
TRBV30,TRBJ2-1,CAWGSPGLAGAPYNEQFF
TRBV18,TRBJ2-1,CASSPEAGDGDEQFF
TRBV4-1,TRBJ2-7,CASSQDGYEQYF
TRBV14,TRBJ2-7,CASSYRQGGYEQYF
TRBV9,TRBJ1-5,CASSVGRIGQPQHF
TRBV28,TRBJ1-3,CASSLPDSGNTIYF
TRBV10-3,TRBJ2-3,CAISDGRSDTQYF
TRBV27,TRBJ2-5,CASSFKWWETQYF
TRBV7-9,TRBJ2-7,CASSYQGQYEQYF
TRBV2,TRBJ2-7,CASSEEAQGYEQYF
TRBV30,TRBJ2-3,CAWKTSGRATDTQYF
TRBV2,TRBJ1-1,CASRLFLWSEAFF
TRBV4-2,TRBJ2-7,CASSQGAGEAYEQYF
TRBV2,TRBJ2-7,CASSEAASGSLEQYF
TRBV9,TRBJ2-3,CASSFSTDTQYF
TRBV5-1,TRBJ2-7,CASSLAWSGRARAEQYF
TRBV15,TRBJ1-4,CATSGAGFGAYEKLFF
TRBV28,TRBJ1-4,CASEDNSAATNEKLFF
TRBV19,TRBJ2-7,CASSIRASGTYEQYF
TRBV4-1,TRBJ2-7,CASSQDTGQGRYEQYF
TRBV10-2,TRBJ2-5,CASSNQEGREETQYF
TRBV30,TRBJ2-1,CAWSFGGRDYNEQFF
TRBV19,TRBJ1-1,CASSSRTGGANTEAFF
TRBV5-1,TRBJ2-5,CASSLWETQYF
TRBV7-2,TRBJ2-7,CASSFGLHSYEQYF
TRBV18,TRBJ1-2,CASSPSGGMGYGYTF
TRBV4-2,TRBJ1-5,CASSPSRDRNNQPQHF
TRBV7-2,TRBJ1-2,CASSLVPGPPSGGYTF
TRBV7-8,TRBJ2-1,CASSLDRYEQFF
TRBV10-3,TRBJ1-5,CAISEGAAYSNQPQHF
TRBV7-9,TRBJ2-2,CASSPLGGALNTGELFF